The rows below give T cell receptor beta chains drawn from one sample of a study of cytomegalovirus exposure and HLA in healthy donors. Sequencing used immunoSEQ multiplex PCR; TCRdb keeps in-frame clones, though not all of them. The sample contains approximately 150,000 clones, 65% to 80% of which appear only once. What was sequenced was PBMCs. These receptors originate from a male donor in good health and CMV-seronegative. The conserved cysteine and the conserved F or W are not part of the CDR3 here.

CDR3: ASSGTGNEKLF; V: TRBV5-8; J: TRBJ1-4
CDR3: ASSFGQGGDTQY; V: TRBV5-4; J: TRBJ2-3
CDR3: SVEGLAVNEQF; V: TRBV29-1; J: TRBJ2-1
CDR3: ASSYGQASTEAF; V: TRBV14; J: TRBJ1-1
CDR3: ASIKAGASGLTDTQY; V: TRBV5-4; J: TRBJ2-3
CDR3: ASSPSGETGELF; V: TRBV23-1; J: TRBJ2-2
CDR3: ASSDQLAAYEQY; V: TRBV6-4; J: TRBJ2-7
CDR3: ASSRGQGAGGNQPQH; V: TRBV4-1; J: TRBJ1-5
CDR3: ASSLVSTGTGYEQY; V: TRBV5-1; J: TRBJ2-7
CDR3: ASSLGQGAPYEQY; V: TRBV27; J: TRBJ2-7
CDR3: ASSSSQGSEAF; V: TRBV7-3; J: TRBJ1-1
CDR3: ASSLAGPGEKLF; V: TRBV11-2; J: TRBJ1-4
CDR3: AWSVIRGGVGELF; V: TRBV30; J: TRBJ2-2
CDR3: AISPGGRPEAF; V: TRBV10-3; J: TRBJ1-1
CDR3: ASSPEIWGGNQPQH; V: TRBV4-3; J: TRBJ1-5
CDR3: ASSYSGTGEAF; V: TRBV6-5; J: TRBJ1-1
CDR3: ASSPDGQGNQPQH; V: TRBV7-2; J: TRBJ1-5
CDR3: ASSVTGSNQPQH; V: TRBV25-1; J: TRBJ1-5
CDR3: ASSSTGYTDTQY; V: TRBV5-4; J: TRBJ2-3
CDR3: ASSQGTEETQY; V: TRBV4-3; J: TRBJ2-5
CDR3: ASSIGLGSVVPYEQY; V: TRBV9; J: TRBJ2-7
CDR3: ATSKTGANTGELF; V: TRBV15; J: TRBJ2-2
CDR3: ASSPWTGLAGVTDTQY; V: TRBV7-9; J: TRBJ2-3
CDR3: ASSSRGSSGRGYNEQF; V: TRBV7-2; J: TRBJ2-1
CDR3: ASSLGDRWQY; V: TRBV11-2; J: TRBJ2-7
CDR3: ASSYRGLLYEQY; V: TRBV6-5; J: TRBJ2-7
CDR3: ASSYSPVYTEAF; V: TRBV6-6; J: TRBJ1-1
CDR3: ASSLFGGSSYNEQF; V: TRBV27; J: TRBJ2-1
CDR3: ASSGTRGAEAF; V: TRBV6-5; J: TRBJ1-1
CDR3: ASSSRGISYNEQF; V: TRBV5-6; J: TRBJ2-1
CDR3: ASSQGASGEETQY; V: TRBV4-2; J: -
CDR3: ASSLGHSNAEAF; V: TRBV7-3; J: TRBJ1-1
CDR3: ASSLTDSQPQH; V: TRBV7-8; J: TRBJ1-5
CDR3: TSSPPGTYEQY; V: TRBV7-9; J: TRBJ2-7
CDR3: ASSVGGDRIAGELF; V: TRBV9; J: TRBJ2-2
CDR3: ASSLGGGAGATLYEGEQF; V: TRBV28; J: TRBJ2-1
CDR3: ASSDRRDVYNEQF; V: TRBV6-4; J: TRBJ2-1
CDR3: ASSSMPEAEQF; V: TRBV5-1; J: TRBJ2-1
CDR3: ASSSAGRGSEQY; V: TRBV6-5; J: TRBJ2-7
CDR3: ASSPGLGNQPQH; V: TRBV2; J: TRBJ1-5
CDR3: SAYVGSLHEQY; V: TRBV29-1; J: TRBJ2-7
CDR3: ASSPMRVSYEQY; V: TRBV6-5; J: TRBJ2-7
CDR3: ASSSDTGLYGYT; V: TRBV5-5; J: TRBJ1-2
CDR3: ASTERESNEQF; V: TRBV2; J: TRBJ2-1
CDR3: ASSGRTEADEQY; V: TRBV25-1; J: TRBJ2-7
CDR3: AWSRAANTEAF; V: TRBV30; J: TRBJ1-1
CDR3: ASSLGLAGGLYNEQF; V: TRBV5-1; J: TRBJ2-1
CDR3: ASSPRAGAGREQY; V: TRBV18; J: TRBJ2-7
CDR3: ASSPQGEGSYEQY; V: TRBV18; J: TRBJ2-7
CDR3: ASSTRQVDQPQH; V: TRBV4-2; J: TRBJ1-5